This T cell receptor beta chain comes out of a study of cytomegalovirus exposure and HLA in healthy donors. Overall study results and limits: Rare sequences made up most TCRs, while some public TCRs were found in many donors. In a later analysis, HLA-associated beta chains showed higher expansion and lower generation probabilities than comparable chains.

Notes on this clone: Its target is unknown.

The study ran its PCR with 60 Vbeta and 13 Jbeta primers. The assay was immunoSEQ multiplex PCR, and TCRdb's table has in-frame clones only and misses some. This specimen shows over 100,000 clones; the ten leading clones hold less than 2%. Germline V lookup: CDR1 SQVTM, CDR2 ANQGSEA. The CDR3 is 13 amino acids. V trimming: 2 bases; J trimming: 4 bases; junction bases outside the gene matches: 4. The sample consisted of PBMCs. This receptor was identified in a man between 18 and 29 years old in good health and CMV-seronegative. The rearrangement links TRBV29-1 to TRBJ1-1; 7 bases are shared with TRBD1. In DNA form, the CDR3 reads TGCAGCGTTGAAACAGGGGCGGCCACTGAAGCTTTCTTT. Translated: CSVETGAATEAFF.